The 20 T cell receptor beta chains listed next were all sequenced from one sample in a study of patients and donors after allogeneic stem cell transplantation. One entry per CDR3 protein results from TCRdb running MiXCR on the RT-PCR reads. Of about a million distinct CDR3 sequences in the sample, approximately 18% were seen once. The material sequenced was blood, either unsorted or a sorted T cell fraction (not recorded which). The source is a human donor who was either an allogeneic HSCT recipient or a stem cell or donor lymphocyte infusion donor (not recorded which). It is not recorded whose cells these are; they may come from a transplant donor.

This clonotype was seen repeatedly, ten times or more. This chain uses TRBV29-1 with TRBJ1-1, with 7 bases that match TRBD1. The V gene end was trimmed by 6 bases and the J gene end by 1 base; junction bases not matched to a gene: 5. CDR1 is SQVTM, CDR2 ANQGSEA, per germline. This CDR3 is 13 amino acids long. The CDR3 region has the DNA TGCAGCGTCGAGACAGGGAAGAACACTGAAGCTTTCTTT. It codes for CSVETGKNTEAFF.

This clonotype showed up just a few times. CDR3 nucleotide sequence: TGTGCCAGCAGCTTGAGGGGCTCTGGGAGCAATCAGCCCCAGCATTTT. Its translation: CASSLRGSGSNQPQHF. The chain employs TRBV5-6 and TRBJ1-5; D is possibly TRBD1 (5 bases). The ends were cut back, 1 base at V and 1 base at J, with 12 bases in the middle. CDR1 is SGHDT, CDR2 YYEEEE, per germline. The CDR3 runs to 16 residues.

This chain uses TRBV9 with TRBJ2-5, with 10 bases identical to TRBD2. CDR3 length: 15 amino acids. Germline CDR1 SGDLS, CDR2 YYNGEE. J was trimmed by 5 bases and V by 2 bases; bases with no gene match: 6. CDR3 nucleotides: TGTGCCAGCAGCGTCCTAGCGGGAGAGGGCGAGACCCAGTACTTC. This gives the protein CASSVLAGEGETQYF.

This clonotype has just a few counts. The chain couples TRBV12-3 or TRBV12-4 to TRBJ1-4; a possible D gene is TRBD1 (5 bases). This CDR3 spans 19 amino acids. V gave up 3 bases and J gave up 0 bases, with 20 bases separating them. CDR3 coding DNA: TGTGCCAGCAGTTTCCAAACAGGACCGTTTTATGCAACTAATGAAAAACTGTTTTTT. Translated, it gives CASSFQTGPFYATNEKLFF.

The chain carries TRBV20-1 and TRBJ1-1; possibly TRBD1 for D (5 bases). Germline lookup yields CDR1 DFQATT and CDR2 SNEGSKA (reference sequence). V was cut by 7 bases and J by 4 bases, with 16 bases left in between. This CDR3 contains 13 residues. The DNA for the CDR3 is TGCAGTGACGCTAGCGGACACGGCACTGAAGCTTTCTTT. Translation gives CSDASGHGTEAFF.

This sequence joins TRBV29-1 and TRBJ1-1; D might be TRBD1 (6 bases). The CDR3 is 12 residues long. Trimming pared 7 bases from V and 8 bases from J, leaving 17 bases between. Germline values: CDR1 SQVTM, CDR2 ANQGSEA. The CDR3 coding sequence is TGCAGCGCCCCGGGACACACCTCCGAAGCTTTCTTT. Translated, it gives CSAPGHTSEAFF.

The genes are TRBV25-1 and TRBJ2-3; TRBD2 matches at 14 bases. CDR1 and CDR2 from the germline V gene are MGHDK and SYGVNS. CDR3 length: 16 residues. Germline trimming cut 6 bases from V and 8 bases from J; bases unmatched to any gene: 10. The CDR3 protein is CASRAAGTSGSSTQYF. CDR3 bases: TGTGCCAGCAGAGCAGCCGGGACTAGCGGGAGTTCTACGCAGTATTTT. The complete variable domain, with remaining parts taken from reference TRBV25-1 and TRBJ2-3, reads EADIYQTPRYLVIGTGKKITLECSQTMGHDKMYWYQQDPGMELHLIHYSYGVNSTEKGDLSSESTVSRIRTEHFPLTLESARPSHTSQYLCASRAAGTSGSSTQYFGPGTRLTVL.

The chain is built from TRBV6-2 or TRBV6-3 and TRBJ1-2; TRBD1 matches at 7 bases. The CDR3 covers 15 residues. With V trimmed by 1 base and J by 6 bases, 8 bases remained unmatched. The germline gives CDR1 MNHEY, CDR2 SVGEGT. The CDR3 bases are TGTGCCAGCAGTTACTACCGAACAGGGGATGATGGCTACACCTTC. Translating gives CASSYYRTGDDGYTF.

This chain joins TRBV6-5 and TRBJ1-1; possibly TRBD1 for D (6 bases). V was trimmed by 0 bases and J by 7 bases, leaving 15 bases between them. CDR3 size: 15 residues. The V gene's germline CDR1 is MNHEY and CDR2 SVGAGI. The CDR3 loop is CASSYSDSSGSEAFF. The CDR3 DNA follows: TGTGCCAGCAGTTACTCGGACAGCTCGGGGAGTGAAGCTTTCTTT.

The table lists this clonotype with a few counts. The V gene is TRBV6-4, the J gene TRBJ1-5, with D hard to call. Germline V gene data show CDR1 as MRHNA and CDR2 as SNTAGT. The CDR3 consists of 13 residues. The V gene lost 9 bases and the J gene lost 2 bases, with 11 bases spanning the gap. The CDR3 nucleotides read TGTGCCAGAACCGCATCGGGCAATCAGCCCCAGCATTTT. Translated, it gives CARTASGNQPQHF.

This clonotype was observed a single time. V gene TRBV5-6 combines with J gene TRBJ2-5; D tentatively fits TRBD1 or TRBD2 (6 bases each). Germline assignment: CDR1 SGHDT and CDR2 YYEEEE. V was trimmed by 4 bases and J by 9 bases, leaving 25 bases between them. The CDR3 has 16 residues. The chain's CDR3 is CASSRLLGQKIAAQYF. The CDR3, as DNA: TGTGCCAGCAGCCGATTGCTAGGACAGAAAATAGCGGCCCAGTACTTC.

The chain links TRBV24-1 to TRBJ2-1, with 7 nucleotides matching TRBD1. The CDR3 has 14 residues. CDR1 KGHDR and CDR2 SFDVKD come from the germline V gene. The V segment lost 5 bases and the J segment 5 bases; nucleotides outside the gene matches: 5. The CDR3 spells CATSARDSNNEQFF. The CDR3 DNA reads TGTGCCACCAGTGCCAGGGACAGCAACAATGAGCAGTTCTTC.

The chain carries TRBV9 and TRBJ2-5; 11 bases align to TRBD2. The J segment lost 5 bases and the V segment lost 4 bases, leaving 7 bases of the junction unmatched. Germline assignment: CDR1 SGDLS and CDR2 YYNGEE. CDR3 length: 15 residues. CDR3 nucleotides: TGTGCCAGCAGCCCGGGACTAGCGGCCGGGGAGACCCAGTACTTC. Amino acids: CASSPGLAAGETQYF.

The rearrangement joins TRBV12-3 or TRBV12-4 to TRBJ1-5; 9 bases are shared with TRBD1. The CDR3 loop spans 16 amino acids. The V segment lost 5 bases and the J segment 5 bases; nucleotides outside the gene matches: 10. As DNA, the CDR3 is TGTGCCAGCAGTCCCTACGGGGGGACAGGGTATCAGCCCCAGCATTTT. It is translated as CASSPYGGTGYQPQHF.

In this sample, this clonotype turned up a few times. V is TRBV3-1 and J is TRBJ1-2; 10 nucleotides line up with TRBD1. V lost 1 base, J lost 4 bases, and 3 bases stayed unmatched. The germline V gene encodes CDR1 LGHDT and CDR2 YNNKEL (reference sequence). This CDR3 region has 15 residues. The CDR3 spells CASSQAGTGVYGYTF. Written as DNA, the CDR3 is TGTGCCAGCAGCCAAGCGGGGACAGGGGTCTATGGCTACACCTTC.

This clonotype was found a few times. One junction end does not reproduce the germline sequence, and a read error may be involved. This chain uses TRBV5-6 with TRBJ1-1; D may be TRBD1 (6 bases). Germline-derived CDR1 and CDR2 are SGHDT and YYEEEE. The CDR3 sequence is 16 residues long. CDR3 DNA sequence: TGTGCCAGCAGCTTGATCGCAGACAGGCTTAACACTGAAGATTTCTTT. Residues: CASSLIADRLNTEDFF.

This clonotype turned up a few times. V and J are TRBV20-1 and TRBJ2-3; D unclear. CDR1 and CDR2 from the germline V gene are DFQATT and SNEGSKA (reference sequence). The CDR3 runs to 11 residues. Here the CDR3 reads CGALAGDTQYF. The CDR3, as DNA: TGCGGAGCACTGGCCGGGGATACGCAGTATTTT.

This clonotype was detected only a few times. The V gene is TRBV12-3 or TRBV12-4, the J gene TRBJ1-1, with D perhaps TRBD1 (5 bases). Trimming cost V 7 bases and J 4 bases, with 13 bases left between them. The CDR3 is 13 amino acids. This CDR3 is CASTLLGGTEAFF. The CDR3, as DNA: TGTGCCAGCACTCTGCTGGGGGGCACTGAAGCTTTCTTT.

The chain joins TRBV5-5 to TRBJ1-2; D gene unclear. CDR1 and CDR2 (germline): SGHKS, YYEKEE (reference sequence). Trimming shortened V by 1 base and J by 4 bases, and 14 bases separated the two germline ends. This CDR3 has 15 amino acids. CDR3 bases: TGTGCCAGCAGCTTGAAGCTAGGTCTCGGCTATGGCTACACCTTC. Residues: CASSLKLGLGYGYTF. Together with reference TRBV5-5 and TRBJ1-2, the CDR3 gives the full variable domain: DAGVTQSPTHLIKTRGQQVTLRCSPISGHKSVSWYQQVLGQGPQFIFQYYEKEERGRGNFPDRFSARQFPNYSSELNVNALLLGDSALYLCASSLKLGLGYGYTFGSGTRLTVV.

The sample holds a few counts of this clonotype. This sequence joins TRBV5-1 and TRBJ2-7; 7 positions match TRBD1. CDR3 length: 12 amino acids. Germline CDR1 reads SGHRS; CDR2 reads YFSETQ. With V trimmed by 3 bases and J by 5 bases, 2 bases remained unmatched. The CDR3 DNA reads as TGCGCCAGCAGCTACAGGGGAAACGAGCAGTACTTC. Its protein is CASSYRGNEQYF.